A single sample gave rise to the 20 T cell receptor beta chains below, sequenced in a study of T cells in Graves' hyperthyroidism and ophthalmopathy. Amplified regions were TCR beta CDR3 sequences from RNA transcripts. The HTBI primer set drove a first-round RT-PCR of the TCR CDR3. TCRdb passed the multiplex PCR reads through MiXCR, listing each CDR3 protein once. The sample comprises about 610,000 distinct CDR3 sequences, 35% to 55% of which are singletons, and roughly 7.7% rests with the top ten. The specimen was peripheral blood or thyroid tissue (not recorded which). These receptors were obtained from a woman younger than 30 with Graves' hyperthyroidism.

CDR3 coding DNA: TGTGCCATCAAACTGGACAGGCAACAAGAGTCTGCTGGGGCCAACGTCCTGACTTTC. This gives the protein CAIKLDRQQESAGANVLTF. V and J are TRBV10-3 and TRBJ2-6; 7 nucleotides match TRBD1. This CDR3 region has 19 residues. Germline loops: CDR1 ENHRY, CDR2 SYGVKD. J was trimmed by 2 bases and V by 7 bases; bases with no gene match: 17.

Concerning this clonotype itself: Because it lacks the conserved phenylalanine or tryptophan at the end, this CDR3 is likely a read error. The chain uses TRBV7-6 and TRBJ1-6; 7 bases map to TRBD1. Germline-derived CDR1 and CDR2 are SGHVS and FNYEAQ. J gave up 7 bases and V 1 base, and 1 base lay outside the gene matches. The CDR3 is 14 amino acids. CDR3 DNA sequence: TGTGCCAGCAGCTTAGACAGGGGAAATTCACCCCTCCACTTG. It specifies CASSLDRGNSPLHL.

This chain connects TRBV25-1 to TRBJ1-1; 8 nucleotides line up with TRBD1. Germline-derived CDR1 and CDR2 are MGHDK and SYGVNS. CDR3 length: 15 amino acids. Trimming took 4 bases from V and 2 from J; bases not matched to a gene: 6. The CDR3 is CASSAGGAVNTEAFF. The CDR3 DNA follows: TGTGCCAGCAGTGCAGGGGGCGCGGTTAACACTGAAGCTTTCTTT.

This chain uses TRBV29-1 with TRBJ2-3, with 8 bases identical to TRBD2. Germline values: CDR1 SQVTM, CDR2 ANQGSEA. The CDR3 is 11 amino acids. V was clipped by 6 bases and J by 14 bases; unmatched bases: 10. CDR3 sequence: CSVGAAGEVYF. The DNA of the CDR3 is TGCAGCGTCGGTGCAGCGGGAGAGGTGTATTTT.

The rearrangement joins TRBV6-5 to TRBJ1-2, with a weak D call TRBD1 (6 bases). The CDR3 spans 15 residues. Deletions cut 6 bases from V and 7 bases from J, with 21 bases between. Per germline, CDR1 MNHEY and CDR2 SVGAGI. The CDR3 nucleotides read TGTGCCAGCAGAAGGGGGGCAGAGGGCTCCGCTGGCTACACCTTC. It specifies CASRRGAEGSAGYTF.

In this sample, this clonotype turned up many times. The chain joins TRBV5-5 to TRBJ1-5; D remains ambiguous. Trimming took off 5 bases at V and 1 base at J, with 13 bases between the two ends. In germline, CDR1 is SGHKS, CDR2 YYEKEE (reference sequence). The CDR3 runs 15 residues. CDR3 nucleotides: TGTGCCAGCAGTGACCAGGCGGCCAGCAATCAGCCCCAGCATTTT. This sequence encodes CASSDQAASNQPQHF.

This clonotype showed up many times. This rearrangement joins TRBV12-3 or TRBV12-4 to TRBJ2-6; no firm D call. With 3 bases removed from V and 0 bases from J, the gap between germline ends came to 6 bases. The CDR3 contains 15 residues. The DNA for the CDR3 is TGTGCCAGCAGTTTTTTGAGCTCTGGGGCCAACGTCCTGACTTTC. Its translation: CASSFLSSGANVLTF.

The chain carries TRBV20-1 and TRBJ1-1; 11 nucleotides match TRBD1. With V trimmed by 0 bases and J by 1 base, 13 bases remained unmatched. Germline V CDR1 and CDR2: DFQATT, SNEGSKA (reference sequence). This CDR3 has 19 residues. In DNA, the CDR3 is TGCAGTGCTAGAGATTTGGGGACAGGGGGACGTACCGGGAACACTGAAGCTTTCTTT. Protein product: CSARDLGTGGRTGNTEAFF.

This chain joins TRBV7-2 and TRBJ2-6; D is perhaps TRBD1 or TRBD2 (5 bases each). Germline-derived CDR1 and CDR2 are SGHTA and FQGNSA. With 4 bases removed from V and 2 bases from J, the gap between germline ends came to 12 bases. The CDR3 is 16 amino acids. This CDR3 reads CASSSGTPPGANVLTF. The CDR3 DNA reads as TGTGCCAGCAGCTCCGGGACCCCCCCTGGGGCCAACGTCCTGACTTTC.

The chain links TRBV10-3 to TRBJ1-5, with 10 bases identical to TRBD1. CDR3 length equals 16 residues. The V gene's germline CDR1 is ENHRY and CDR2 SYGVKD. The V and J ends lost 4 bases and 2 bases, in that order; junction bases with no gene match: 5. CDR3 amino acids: CAISATGGIGNQPQHF. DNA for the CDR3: TGTGCCATCAGTGCGACAGGGGGCATAGGCAATCAGCCCCAGCATTTT.

CDR3: CASGTGQGAYEQYF. In DNA, the CDR3 is TGTGCCAGTGGGACGGGACAGGGTGCCTACGAGCAGTACTTC. V and J are TRBV19 and TRBJ2-7; 9 bases agree with TRBD1. Germline V gene lookup returns CDR1 LNHDA and CDR2 SQIVND (reference sequence). The CDR3 is 14 residues long. With V trimmed by 8 bases and J by 2 bases, 7 bases remained unmatched.

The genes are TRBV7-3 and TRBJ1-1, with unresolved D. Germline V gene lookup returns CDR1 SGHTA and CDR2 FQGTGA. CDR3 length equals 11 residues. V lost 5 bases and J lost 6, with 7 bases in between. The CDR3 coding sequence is TGTGCCAGCAGCGCCGGGGCTGAAGCTTTCTTT. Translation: CASSAGAEAFF. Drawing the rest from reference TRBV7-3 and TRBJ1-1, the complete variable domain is GAGVSQTPSNKVTEKGKYVELRCDPISGHTALYWYRQSLGQGPEFLIYFQGTGAADDSGLPNDRFFAVRPEGSVSTLKIQRTERGDSAVYLCASSAGAEAFFGQGTRLTVV.

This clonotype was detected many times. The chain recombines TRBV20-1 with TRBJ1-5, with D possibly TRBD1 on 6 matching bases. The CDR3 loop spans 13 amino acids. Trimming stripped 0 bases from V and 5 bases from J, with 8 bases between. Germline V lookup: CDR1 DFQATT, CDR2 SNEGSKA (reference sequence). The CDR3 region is CSAREDRDQPQHF. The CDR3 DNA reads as TGCAGTGCTAGAGAGGACAGAGATCAGCCCCAGCATTTT.

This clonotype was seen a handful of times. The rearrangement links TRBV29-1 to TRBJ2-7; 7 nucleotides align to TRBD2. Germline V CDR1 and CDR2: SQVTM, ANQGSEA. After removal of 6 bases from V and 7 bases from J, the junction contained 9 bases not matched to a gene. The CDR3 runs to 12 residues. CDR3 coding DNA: TGCAGCGTCCTAGCGGTCCGGAGGGAGCAGTACTTC. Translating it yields CSVLAVRREQYF.

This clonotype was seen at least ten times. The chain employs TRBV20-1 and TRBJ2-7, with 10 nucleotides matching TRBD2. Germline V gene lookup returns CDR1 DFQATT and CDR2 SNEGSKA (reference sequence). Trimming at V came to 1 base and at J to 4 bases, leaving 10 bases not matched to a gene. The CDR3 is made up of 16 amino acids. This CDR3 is CSARGQELAGYYEQYF. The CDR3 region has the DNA TGCAGTGCTAGAGGTCAGGAACTAGCGGGATATTACGAGCAGTACTTC.

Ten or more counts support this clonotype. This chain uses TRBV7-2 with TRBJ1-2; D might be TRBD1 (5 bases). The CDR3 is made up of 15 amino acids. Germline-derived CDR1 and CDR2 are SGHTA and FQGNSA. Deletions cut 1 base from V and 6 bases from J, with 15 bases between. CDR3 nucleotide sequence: TGTGCCAGCAGCTTAGGCCCCTCGGGGGGGAATGGCTACACCTTC. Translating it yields CASSLGPSGGNGYTF. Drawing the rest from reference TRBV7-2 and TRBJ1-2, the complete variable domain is GAGVSQSPSNKVTEKGKDVELRCDPISGHTALYWYRQSLGQGLEFLIYFQGNSAPDKSGLPSDRFSAERTGGSVSTLTIQRTQQEDSAVYLCASSLGPSGGNGYTFGSGTRLTVV.

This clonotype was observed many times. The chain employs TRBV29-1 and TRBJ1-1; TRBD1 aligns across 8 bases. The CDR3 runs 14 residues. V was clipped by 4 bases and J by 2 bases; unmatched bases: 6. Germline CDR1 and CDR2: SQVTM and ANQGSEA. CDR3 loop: CSVAWTGPNTEAFF. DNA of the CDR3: TGCAGCGTTGCATGGACAGGGCCCAACACTGAAGCTTTCTTT.

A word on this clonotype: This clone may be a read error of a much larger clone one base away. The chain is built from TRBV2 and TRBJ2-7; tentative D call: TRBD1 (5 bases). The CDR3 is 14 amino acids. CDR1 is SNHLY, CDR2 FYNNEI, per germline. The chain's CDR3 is CASSSVDSSYEQHF. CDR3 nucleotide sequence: TGTGCCAGCAGTTCAGTCGACAGCTCATACGAGCAGCACTTC.

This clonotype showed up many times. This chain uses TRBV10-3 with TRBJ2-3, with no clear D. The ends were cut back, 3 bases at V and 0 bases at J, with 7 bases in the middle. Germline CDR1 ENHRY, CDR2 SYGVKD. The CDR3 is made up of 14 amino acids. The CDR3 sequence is CAISEGGSTDTQYF. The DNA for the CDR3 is TGTGCCATCAGTGAAGGCGGAAGCACAGATACGCAGTATTTT.

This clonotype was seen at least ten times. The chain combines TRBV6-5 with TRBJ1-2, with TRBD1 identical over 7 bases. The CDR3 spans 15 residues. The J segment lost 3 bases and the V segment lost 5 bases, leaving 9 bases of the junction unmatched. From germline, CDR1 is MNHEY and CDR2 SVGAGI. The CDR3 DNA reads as TGTGCCAGCAGTCCAACAGGGGTTAAGTACTATGGCTACACCTTC. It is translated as CASSPTGVKYYGYTF.